Below, 11 T cell receptor beta chains from the same sample are listed, as sequenced in a study of shared clonotypes between healthy human individuals. Using immunoSEQ multiplex PCR, the repertoire was profiled, and TCRdb retains in-frame clones only, with some absent. Among about half a million clones listed, approximately 71% were seen once. Sequences were obtained from PBMCs. All receptors derive from a woman aged 40 to 55 in good health. Some clones in this sample may be carry-over from other donors' samples.

The rearrangement links TRBV10-3 to TRBJ2-1; D perhaps matches TRBD1 (6 bases). Deletions cut 6 bases from V and 5 bases from J, with 17 bases between. The CDR3 extends over 15 amino acids. CDR1 is ENHRY, CDR2 SYGVKD, per germline. CDR3 in DNA: TGTGCCATCAGCCCGGGACAAAAGGTGCACAATGAGCAGTTCTTC. It codes for CAISPGQKVHNEQFF.

The CDR3, as DNA: TGTGCCAGCAGCCGACTAGATCCCCGCACAGATACGCAGTATTTT. It codes for CASSRLDPRTDTQYF. The J gene is TRBJ2-3, the V gene TRBV2; a possible D gene is TRBD2 (6 bases). Germline V CDR1 and CDR2: SNHLY, FYNNEI. Trimming removed 6 bases at V and 1 base at J, with 14 bases between. The CDR3 sequence is 15 residues long.

As concerns this clone: A read error may produce the germline difference seen at one junction end. The rearrangement links TRBV30 to TRBJ2-7; 9 nucleotides align to TRBD1. Per germline, CDR1 GTSNPN and CDR2 SVGIG (reference sequence). The CDR3 loop spans 12 amino acids. The CDR3 region is CAWTGTGLEQCF. CDR3 coding DNA: TGTGCCTGGACCGGGACAGGGTTGGAGCAGTGCTTC.

This clone has ten or more counts. CDR3 DNA: TGCGCCAGCAGCCGCCTACGTGGGCAGGGGTCCTACGAGCAGTACTTC. Amino acid sequence: CASSRLRGQGSYEQYF. The chain is built from TRBV4-3 and TRBJ2-7; tentatively, D is TRBD1 (6 bases). Germline CDR1 is LGHNA and CDR2 is YSLEER. The CDR3 has 16 residues. V lost 4 bases and J 1 base, leaving 17 bases between the germline ends.

The chain couples TRBV28 to TRBJ1-4; the match to TRBD1 covers 7 bases. CDR1 MDHEN and CDR2 SYDVKM come from the germline V gene. The CDR3 spans 14 residues. V lost 5 bases and J lost 8; bases outside the gene matches: 8. Here the CDR3 DNA reads TGTGCCAGCAGTCAGCCGGGACAGCCGGAAAAACTGTTTTTT. Residues: CASSQPGQPEKLFF.

V gene TRBV28 combines with J gene TRBJ2-7; D perhaps matches TRBD2 (5 bases). CDR3 size: 15 residues. The germline V and J ends were trimmed by 5 bases and 3 bases, with 17 bases remaining between them. The germline CDR1 and CDR2 sequences are MDHEN and SYDVKM. In nucleotides, the CDR3 is TGTGCCAGCAGTAACTCGGGGTCTCGGTACTACGAGCAGTACTTC. This gives the protein CASSNSGSRYYEQYF. Variable domain in full (rest from reference TRBV28 and TRBJ2-7): DVKVTQSSRYLVKRTGEKVFLECVQDMDHENMFWYRQDPGLGLRLIYFSYDVKMKEKGDIPEGYSVSREKKERFSLILESASTNQTSMYLCASSNSGSRYYEQYFGPGTRLTVT.

V gene TRBV7-3 combines with J gene TRBJ1-2; 10 nucleotides match TRBD1. With V trimmed by 5 bases and J by 7 bases, 4 bases remained unmatched. The CDR3 is made up of 13 amino acids. Germline V gene lookup returns CDR1 SGHTA and CDR2 FQGTGA. The CDR3 nucleotides are TGTGCCAGCAGCCCGGGGACAGGGGTTGGCTACACCTTC. Translated, it gives CASSPGTGVGYTF.

Note on this clone: A far larger clone is one base from this, pointing to a likely read error. The V and J genes are TRBV10-3 and TRBJ1-5; D ambiguous. The CDR3 has 14 amino acids. From germline, CDR1 is ENHRY and CDR2 SYGVKD. The CDR3 loop is CAVSGVNSNQPQHF. In DNA form, the CDR3 reads TGTGCCGTCAGTGGAGTGAATAGCAATCAGCCCCAGCATTTT.

This sequence joins TRBV29-1 and TRBJ2-1; D remains unclear. Deletions cut 4 bases from V and 0 bases from J, with 7 bases between. Looked up from germline, CDR1 is SQVTM and CDR2 is ANQGSEA. CDR3 size: 13 residues. CDR3 amino acids: CSVGHSSYNEQFF. Here the CDR3 DNA reads TGCAGCGTTGGCCATAGCTCCTACAATGAGCAGTTCTTC.

Worth noting for this clone: Other DNA sequences in this specimen translate into the identical CDR3. V gene TRBV28 combines with J gene TRBJ1-1; TRBD1 might be the D (6 bases). Germline CDR1 is MDHEN and CDR2 is SYDVKM. Trimming took off 2 bases at V and 0 bases at J, with 7 bases between the two ends. This CDR3 has 14 residues. The CDR3 spells CASSLDRLNTEAFF. CDR3 nucleotides: TGTGCCAGCAGTTTAGACAGGCTGAACACTGAAGCTTTCTTT. The entire variable domain, with the rest obtained from reference TRBV28 and TRBJ1-1, is as follows: DVKVTQSSRYLVKRTGEKVFLECVQDMDHENMFWYRQDPGLGLRLIYFSYDVKMKEKGDIPEGYSVSREKKERFSLILESASTNQTSMYLCASSLDRLNTEAFFGQGTRLTVV.

In the case of this clone: The sample holds other DNA sequences that translate to the same CDR3. The V and J genes are TRBV18 and TRBJ2-7, with D hard to call. This CDR3 contains 12 residues. Germline values: CDR1 KGHSH, CDR2 LQKENI. With 6 bases removed from V and 1 base from J, the gap between germline ends came to 7 bases. The CDR3 DNA reads TGTGCCAGCTCGCCCGGATCCTACGAGCAGTACTTC. This encodes CASSPGSYEQYF. The whole variable domain, remainder taken from reference TRBV18 and TRBJ2-7, is NAGVMQNPRHLVRRRGQEARLRCSPMKGHSHVYWYRQLPEEGLKFMVYLQKENIIDESGMPKERFSAEFPKEGPSILRIQQVVRGDSAAYFCASSPGSYEQYFGPGTRLTVT.